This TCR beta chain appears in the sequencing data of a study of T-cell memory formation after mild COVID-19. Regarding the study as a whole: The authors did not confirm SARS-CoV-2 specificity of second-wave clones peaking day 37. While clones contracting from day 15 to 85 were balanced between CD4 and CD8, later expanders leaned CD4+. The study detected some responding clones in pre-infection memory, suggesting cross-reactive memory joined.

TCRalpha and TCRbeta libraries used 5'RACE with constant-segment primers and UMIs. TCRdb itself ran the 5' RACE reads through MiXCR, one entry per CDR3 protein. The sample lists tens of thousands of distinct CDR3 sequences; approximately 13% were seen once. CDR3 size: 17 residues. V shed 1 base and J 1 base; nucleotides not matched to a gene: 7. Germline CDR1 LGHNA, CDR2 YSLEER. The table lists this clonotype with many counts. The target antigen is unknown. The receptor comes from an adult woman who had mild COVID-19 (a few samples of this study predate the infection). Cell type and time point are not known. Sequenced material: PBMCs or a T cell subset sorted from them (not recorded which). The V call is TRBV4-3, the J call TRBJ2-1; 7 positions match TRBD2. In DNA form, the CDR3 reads TGCGCCAGCAGCCAAGGTGGGGGGGGACCATCCTACAATGAGCAGTTCTTC. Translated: CASSQGGGGPSYNEQFF.